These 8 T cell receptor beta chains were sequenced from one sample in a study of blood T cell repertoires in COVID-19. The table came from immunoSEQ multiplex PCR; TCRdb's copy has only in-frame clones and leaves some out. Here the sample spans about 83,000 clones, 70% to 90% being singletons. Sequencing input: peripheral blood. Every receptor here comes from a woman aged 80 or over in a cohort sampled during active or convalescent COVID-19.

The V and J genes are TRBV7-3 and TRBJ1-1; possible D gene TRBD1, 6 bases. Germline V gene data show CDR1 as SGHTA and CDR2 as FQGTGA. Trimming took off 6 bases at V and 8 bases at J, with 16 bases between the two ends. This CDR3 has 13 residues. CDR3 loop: CASSLTGTTEAFF. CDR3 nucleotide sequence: TGTGCCAGCAGTCTTACCGGGACAACGGAAGCTTTCTTT. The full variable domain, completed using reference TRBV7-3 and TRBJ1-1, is GAGVSQTPSNKVTEKGKYVELRCDPISGHTALYWYRQSLGQGPEFLIYFQGTGAADDSGLPNDRFFAVRPEGSVSTLKIQRTERGDSAVYLCASSLTGTTEAFFGQGTRLTVV.

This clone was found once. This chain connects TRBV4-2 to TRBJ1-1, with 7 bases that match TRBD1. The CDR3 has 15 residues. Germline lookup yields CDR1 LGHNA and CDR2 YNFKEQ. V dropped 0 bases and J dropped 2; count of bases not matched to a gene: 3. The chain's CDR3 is CASSQEWDRNTEAFF. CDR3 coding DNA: TGTGCCAGCAGCCAAGAGTGGGACAGAAACACTGAAGCTTTCTTT.

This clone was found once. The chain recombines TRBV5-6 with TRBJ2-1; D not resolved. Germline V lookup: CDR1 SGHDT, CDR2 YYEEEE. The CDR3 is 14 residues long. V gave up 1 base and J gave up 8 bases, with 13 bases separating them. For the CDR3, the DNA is TGTGCCAGCAGCTTGCCGACCGTCCGGGATGAGCAGTTCTTC. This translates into CASSLPTVRDEQFF.

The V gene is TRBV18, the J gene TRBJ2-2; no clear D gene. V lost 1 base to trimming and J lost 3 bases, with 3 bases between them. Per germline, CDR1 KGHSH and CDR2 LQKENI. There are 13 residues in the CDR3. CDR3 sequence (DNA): TGTGCCAGCTCACCACGAGACACCGGGGAGCTGTTTTTT. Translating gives CASSPRDTGELFF.

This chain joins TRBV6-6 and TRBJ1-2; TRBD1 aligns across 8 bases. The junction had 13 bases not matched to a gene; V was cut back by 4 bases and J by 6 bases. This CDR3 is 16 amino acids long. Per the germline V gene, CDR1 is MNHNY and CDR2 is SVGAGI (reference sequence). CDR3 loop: CASSFLTGTGGDGYTF. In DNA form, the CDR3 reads TGTGCCAGCAGTTTCCTAACCGGGACAGGTGGCGATGGCTACACCTTC.

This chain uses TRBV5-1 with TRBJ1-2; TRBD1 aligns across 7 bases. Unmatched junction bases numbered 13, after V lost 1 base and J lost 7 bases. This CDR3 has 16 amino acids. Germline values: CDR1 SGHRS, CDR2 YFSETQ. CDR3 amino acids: CASSLNWVKGAGGYTF. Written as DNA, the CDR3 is TGCGCCAGCAGCTTGAATTGGGTCAAGGGGGCTGGTGGCTACACCTTC.

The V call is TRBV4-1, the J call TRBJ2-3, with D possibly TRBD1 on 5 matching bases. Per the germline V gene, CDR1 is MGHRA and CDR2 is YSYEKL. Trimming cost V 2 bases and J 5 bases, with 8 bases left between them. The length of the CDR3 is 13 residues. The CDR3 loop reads CASSQRGGDTQYF. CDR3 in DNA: TGCGCCAGCAGCCAAAGGGGTGGAGATACGCAGTATTTT.

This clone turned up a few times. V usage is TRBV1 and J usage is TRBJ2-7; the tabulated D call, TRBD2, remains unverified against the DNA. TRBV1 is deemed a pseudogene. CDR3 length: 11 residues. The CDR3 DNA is TGCACCAGCAGCCAAGACTATATGGAGTACTTC. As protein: CTSSQDYMEYF.